A selection of T cell receptor beta chains follows, all from one sample in a study of cytomegalovirus exposure and HLA in healthy donors. Repertoires were generated with immunoSEQ multiplex PCR, while TCRdb's copy carries only in-frame clones and drops some. The sample contains 200,000 or so clones, roughly 84% of which appear only once. Input material: PBMCs. These receptors were obtained from a boy aged 10-17 years in good health and CMV-seronegative. The CDR3 runs from the conserved cysteine through the conserved F or W. The D gene is left open where the match is weak. Not every row has a clone size; where given, it reads once, few, many or a size class.

. | . | TRBJ2-1 | TRBV7-2 | TGTGCCAGCCCTTCCCACAGGAGACACAATGAGCAGTTCTTC | CASPSHRRHNEQFF
. | . | TRBJ1-5 | TRBV7-9 | TGTGCCAGCAGCTCCCCCGATTCTACCAATCAGCCCCAGCATTTT | CASSSPDSTNQPQHF
TRBD1 | once | TRBJ1-1 | TRBV9 | TGTGCCAGCACCCAGGGGGGCCAGAACACTGAAGCTTTCTTT | CASTQGGQNTEAFF
TRBD1 | . | TRBJ1-4 | TRBV15 | TGTGCCACCAGCAGACCTGTTCGGGACAGCAATGAAAAACTGTTTTTT | CATSRPVRDSNEKLFF
. | . | TRBJ1-1 | TRBV19 | TGTGCCAGTAGTATGGGGCAGGGATTGGGAATGAACACTGAAGCTTTCTTT | CASSMGQGLGMNTEAFF
. | once | TRBJ2-3 | TRBV5-8 | TGTGCCAGCAGCTTGCTTGATACGCAGTATTTT | CASSLLDTQYF
. | . | TRBJ1-2 | TRBV7-2 | TGTGCCAGCAGCCTGGACGCGCGCCCCGGAGGAGATGGCTACACCTTC | CASSLDARPGGDGYTF
TRBD2 | . | TRBJ2-3 | TRBV19 | TGTGCCAGTAGTACCGGACTAGCGGGAGTTTTAGATACGCAGTATTTT | CASSTGLAGVLDTQYF
TRBD1 | . | TRBJ2-7 | TRBV11-2 | TGTGCCAGCATCGAAAGGACAGGGAGCTCCTACGAGCAGTACTTC | CASIERTGSSYEQYF
TRBD2 | . | TRBJ2-1 | TRBV28 | TGTGCCAGCAGAGGACTAGCGGACCGGACGAATGAGCAGTTCTTC | CASRGLADRTNEQFF
. | . | TRBJ1-1 | TRBV7-8 | TGTGCCAGCAGCCCGTTCACTGAAGCTTTCTTT | CASSPFTEAFF
. | . | TRBJ1-1 | TRBV10-3 | TGTGCCATTAAGGGCCCCGCAGGGGTAGGGGGTACTGAAGCTTTCTTT | CAIKGPAGVGGTEAFF
TRBD2 | . | TRBJ2-3 | TRBV6-4 | TGTGCCAGCAGCCCCACGACTAGCGGGAGTGGGCTTAGCACAGATACGCAGTATTTT | CASSPTTSGSGLSTDTQYF
. | once | TRBJ1-2 | TRBV6-5 | TGTGCCAGCAGCCCCACAGGGTCCCCTTGGAACGGCTACACCTTC | CASSPTGSPWNGYTF
. | . | TRBJ2-2 | TRBV5-1 | TGCGCCAGCAGCTTTTACTCGTCCGGGGAGCTGTTTTTT | CASSFYSSGELFF
TRBD2 | . | TRBJ2-5 | TRBV7-6 | TGTGCCAGCAGCTTAGCTAGCGGGAGGTTAATAGAGACCCAGTACTTC | CASSLASGRLIETQYF
. | . | TRBJ1-1 | TRBV5-4 | TGTGCCAGCAGCTTGGGTAACCCGCGAGGCATGAACACTGAAGCTTTCTTT | CASSLGNPRGMNTEAFF